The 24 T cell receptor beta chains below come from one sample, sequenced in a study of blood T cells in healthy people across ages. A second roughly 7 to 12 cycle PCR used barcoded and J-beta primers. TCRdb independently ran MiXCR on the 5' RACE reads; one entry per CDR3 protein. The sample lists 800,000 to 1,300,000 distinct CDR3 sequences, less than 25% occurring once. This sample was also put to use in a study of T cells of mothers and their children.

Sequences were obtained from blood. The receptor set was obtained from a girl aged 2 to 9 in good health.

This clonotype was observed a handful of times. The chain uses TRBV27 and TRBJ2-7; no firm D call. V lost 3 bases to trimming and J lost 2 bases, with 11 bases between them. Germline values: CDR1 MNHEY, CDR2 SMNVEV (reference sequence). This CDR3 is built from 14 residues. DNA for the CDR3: TGTGCCAGCAGTTTTAGTCTCCTAGCCTACGAGCAGTACTTC. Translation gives CASSFSLLAYEQYF.

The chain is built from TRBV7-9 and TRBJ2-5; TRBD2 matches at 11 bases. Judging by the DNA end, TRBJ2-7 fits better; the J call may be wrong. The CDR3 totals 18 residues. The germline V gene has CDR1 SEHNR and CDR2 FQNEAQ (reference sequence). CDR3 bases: TGTGCCAGCAGCGCACAGGGGGAAACTAGCGGGAGTGTTTACGAGCAGTACTTC. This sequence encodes CASSAQGETSGSVYEQYF.

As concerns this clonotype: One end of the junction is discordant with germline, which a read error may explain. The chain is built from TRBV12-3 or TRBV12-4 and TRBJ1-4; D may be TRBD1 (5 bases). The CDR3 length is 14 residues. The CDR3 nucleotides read TGTGCCAGCGGTTTTTGGAATCGGGACGAAAAACTGTTTTTT. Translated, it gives CASGFWNRDEKLFF.

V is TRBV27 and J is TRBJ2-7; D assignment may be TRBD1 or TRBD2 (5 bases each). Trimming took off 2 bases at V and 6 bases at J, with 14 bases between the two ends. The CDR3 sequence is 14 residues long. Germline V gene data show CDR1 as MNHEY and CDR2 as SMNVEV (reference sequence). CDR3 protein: CASSLPGTLGEQYF. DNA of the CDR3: TGTGCCAGCAGTTTACCCGGGACGTTGGGCGAGCAGTACTTC.

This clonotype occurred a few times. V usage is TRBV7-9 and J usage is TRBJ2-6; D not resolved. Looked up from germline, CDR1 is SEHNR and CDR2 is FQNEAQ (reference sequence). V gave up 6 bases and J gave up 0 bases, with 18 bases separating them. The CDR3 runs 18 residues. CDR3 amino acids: CASSETRAFTSGANVLTF. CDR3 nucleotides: TGTGCCAGCAGTGAGACCAGAGCTTTTACCTCTGGGGCCAACGTCCTGACTTTC.

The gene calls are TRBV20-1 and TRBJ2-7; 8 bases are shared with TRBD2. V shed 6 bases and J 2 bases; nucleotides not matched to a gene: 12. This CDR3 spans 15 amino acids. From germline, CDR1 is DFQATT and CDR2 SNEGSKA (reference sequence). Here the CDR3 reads CSASGGGPTAYEQYF. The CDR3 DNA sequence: TGCAGTGCCTCGGGCGGGGGGCCGACAGCCTACGAGCAGTACTTC.

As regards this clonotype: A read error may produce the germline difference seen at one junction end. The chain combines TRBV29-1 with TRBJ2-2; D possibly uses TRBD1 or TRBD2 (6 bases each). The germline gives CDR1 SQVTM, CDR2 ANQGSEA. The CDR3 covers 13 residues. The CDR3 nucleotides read TGCAGCGCAAACAAGGCTGGGGGCGGGGAGCCGTTTTTT. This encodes CSANKAGGGEPFF.

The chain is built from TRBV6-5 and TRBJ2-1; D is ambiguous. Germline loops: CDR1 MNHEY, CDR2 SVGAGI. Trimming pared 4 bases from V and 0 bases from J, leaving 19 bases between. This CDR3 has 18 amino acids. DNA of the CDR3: TGTGCCAGCAGTTCTTCCTTGCGGAGTGAAAGCTCCTACAATGAGCAGTTCTTC. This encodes CASSSSLRSESSYNEQFF.

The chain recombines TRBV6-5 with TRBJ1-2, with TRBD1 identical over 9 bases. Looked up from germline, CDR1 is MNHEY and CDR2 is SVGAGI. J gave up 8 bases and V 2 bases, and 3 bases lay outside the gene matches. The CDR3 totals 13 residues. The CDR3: CASSYTGGEGYTF. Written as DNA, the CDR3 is TGTGCCAGCAGTTACACAGGGGGCGAGGGCTACACCTTC.

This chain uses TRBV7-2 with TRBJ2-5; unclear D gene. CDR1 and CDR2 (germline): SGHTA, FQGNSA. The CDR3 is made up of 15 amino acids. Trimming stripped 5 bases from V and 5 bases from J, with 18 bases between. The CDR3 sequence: CASSPDWTQWETQYF. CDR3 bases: TGTGCCAGCAGCCCAGATTGGACCCAGTGGGAGACCCAGTACTTC.

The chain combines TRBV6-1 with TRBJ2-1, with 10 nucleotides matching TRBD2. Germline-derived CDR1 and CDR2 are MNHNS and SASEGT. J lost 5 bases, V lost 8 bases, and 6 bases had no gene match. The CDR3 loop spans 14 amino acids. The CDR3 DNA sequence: TGTGCCAGCCAGAGCGGGAGGGGGCACAATGAGCAGTTCTTC. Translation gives CASQSGRGHNEQFF.

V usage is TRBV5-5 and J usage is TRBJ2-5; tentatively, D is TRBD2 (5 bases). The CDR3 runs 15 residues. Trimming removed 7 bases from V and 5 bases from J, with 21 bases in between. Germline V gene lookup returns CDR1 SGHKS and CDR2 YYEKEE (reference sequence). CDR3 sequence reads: CASVKNTRVGETQYF. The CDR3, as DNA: TGTGCCAGCGTCAAAAATACGAGGGTAGGGGAGACCCAGTACTTC.

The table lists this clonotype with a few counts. The CDR3 nucleotides are TGTGCCAGCAGCGACAGGGGCCGTCCGACAACTAATGAAAAACTGTTTTTT. Residues: CASSDRGRPTTNEKLFF. The J gene is TRBJ1-4, the V gene TRBV2; 8 nucleotides line up with TRBD1. Germline-derived CDR1 and CDR2 are SNHLY and FYNNEI. CDR3 size: 17 residues. V trimming: 6 bases; J trimming: 0 bases; junction bases outside the gene matches: 9.

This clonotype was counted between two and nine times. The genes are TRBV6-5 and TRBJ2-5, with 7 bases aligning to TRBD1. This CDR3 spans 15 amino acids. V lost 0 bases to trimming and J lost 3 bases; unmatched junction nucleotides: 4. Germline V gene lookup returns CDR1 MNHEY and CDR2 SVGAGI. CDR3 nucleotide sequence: TGTGCCAGCAGTTACTCAGATGGGACAGAAGAGACCCAGTACTTC. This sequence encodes CASSYSDGTEETQYF.

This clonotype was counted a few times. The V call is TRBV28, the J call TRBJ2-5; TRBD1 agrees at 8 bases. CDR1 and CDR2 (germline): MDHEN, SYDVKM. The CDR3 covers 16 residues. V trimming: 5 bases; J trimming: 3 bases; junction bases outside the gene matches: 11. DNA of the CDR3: TGTGCCAGCAGTACCTACGACAGGGGCATCGAAGAGACCCAGTACTTC. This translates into CASSTYDRGIEETQYF.

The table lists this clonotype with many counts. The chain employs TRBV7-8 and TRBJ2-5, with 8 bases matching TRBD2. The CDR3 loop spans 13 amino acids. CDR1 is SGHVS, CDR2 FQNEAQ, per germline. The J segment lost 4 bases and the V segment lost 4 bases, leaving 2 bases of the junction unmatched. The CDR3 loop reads CASSSGLGETQYF. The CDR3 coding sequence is TGTGCCAGCAGCTCGGGACTAGGAGAGACCCAGTACTTC. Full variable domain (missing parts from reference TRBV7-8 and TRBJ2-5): GAGVSQSPRYKVAKRGQDVALRCDPISGHVSLFWYQQALGQGPEFLTYFQNEAQLDKSGLPSDRFFAERPEGSVSTLKIQRTQQEDSAVYLCASSSGLGETQYFGPGTRLLVL.

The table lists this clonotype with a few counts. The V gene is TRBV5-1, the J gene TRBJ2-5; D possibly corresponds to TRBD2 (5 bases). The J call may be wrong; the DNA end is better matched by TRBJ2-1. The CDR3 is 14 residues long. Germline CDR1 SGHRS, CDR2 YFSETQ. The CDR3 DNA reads TGCGCCAGCAGCCAACTCGGGGTAGACAATGAGCAGTTCTTC. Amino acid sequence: CASSQLGVDNEQFF.

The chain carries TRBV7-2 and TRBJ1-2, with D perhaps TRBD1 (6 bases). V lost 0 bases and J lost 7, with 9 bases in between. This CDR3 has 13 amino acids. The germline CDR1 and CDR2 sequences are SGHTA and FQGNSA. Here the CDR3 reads CASSLATGSGYTF. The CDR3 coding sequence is TGTGCCAGCAGCTTAGCGACAGGATCTGGCTACACCTTC.

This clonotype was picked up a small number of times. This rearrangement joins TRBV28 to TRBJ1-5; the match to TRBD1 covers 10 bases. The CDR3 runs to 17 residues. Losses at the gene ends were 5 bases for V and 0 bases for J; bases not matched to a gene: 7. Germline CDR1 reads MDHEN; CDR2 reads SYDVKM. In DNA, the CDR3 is TGTGCCAGCAGTACCGGGACAGGGGTGTATAGCAATCAGCCCCAGCATTTT. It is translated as CASSTGTGVYSNQPQHF.

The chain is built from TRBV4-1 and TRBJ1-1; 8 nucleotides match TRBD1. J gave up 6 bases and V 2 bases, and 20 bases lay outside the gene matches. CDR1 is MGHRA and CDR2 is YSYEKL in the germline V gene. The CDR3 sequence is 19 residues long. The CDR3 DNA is TGCGCCAGCAGCCAAATTCCTGGGACAGGTTTAACGAGGGGTCCTGAAGCTTTCTTT. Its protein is CASSQIPGTGLTRGPEAFF.

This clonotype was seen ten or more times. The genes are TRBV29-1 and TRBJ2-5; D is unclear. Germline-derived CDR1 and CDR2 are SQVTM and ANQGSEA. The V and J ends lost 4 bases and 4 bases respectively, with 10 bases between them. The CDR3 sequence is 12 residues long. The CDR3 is CSVVGIRETQYF. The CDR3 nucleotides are TGCAGCGTTGTGGGTATTCGAGAGACCCAGTACTTC.

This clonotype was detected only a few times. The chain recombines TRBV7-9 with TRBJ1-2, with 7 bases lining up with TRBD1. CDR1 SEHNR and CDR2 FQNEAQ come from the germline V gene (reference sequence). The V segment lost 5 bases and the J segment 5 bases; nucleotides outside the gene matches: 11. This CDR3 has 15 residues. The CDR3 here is CASSPRDSNLYGYTF. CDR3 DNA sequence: TGTGCCAGCAGCCCCAGGGACAGCAACCTTTATGGCTACACCTTC.

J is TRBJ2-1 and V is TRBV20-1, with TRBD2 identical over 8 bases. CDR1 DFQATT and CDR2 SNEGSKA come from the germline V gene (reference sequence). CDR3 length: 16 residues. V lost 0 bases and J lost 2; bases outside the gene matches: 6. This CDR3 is CSARERAGATYNEQFF. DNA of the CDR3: TGCAGTGCTAGAGAAAGAGCGGGAGCGACCTACAATGAGCAGTTCTTC.

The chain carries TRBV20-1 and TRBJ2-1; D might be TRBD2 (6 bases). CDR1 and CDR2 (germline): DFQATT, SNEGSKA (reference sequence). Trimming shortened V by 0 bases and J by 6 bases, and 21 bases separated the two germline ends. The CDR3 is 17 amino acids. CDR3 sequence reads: CSARDSLRGAWGNEQFF. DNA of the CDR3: TGCAGTGCTAGAGATTCCCTCCGCGGGGCATGGGGCAATGAGCAGTTCTTC.